The sequence of this TCR beta chain was determined in a study of T-cell reconstitution after alpha-beta-depleted transplantation in children. Preparing the TCRbeta library involved the use of unique molecular identifiers. Each CDR3 protein is one row after TCRdb ran MiXCR on the PCR reads. The sample yields 500,000 or so distinct CDR3 sequences, less than 35% seen once. V was clipped by 6 bases and J by 2 bases, with 18 bases between them. Looked up from germline, CDR1 is MGHDK and CDR2 is SYGVNS. This CDR3 comprises 16 residues. The TCR sequence derives from a human donor who donated a stem cell graft to a child with aplastic anemia. The J gene is TRBJ2-3, the V gene TRBV25-1, with D possibly being TRBD2 (6 bases). The source material was PBMCs from the stem cell graft donor, sampled from the stem cell graft. DNA of the CDR3: TGTGCCAGCAGGGCCGGGCTACGCGGGAACACAGATACGCAGTATTTT. It codes for CASRAGLRGNTDTQYF.